The 27 T cell receptor beta chains below all came from one sample that was sequenced in a study of Graves' ophthalmopathy and Graves' hyperthyroidism. Researchers took RNA transcripts and amplified TCR beta CDR3 regions from them. First-round RT-PCR employed HTBI primers, with a second-round multiplex PCR after it. One entry per CDR3 protein results from TCRdb running MiXCR on the multiplex PCR reads. This sample has 1 million to 1.3 million distinct CDR3 sequences, with less than 45% found just once. Material for sequencing was peripheral blood or thyroid tissue (not recorded which). The source is an adult man with Graves' hyperthyroidism.

The chain recombines TRBV25-1 with TRBJ2-2; D not resolved. Germline V gene data show CDR1 as MGHDK and CDR2 as SYGVNS. V was trimmed by 8 bases and J by 3 bases, leaving 16 bases between them. The CDR3 has 15 residues. In DNA form, the CDR3 reads TGTGCCAGCGATCCCCGAGGTGGGGACACCGGGGAGCTGTTTTTT. Translation: CASDPRGGDTGELFF. Full variable domain (remainder filled in from reference TRBV25-1 and TRBJ2-2): EADIYQTPRYLVIGTGKKITLECSQTMGHDKMYWYQQDPGMELHLIHYSYGVNSTEKGDLSSESTVSRIRTEHFPLTLESARPSHTSQYLCASDPRGGDTGELFFGEGSRLTVL.

The V and J genes are TRBV25-1 and TRBJ2-2; D is perhaps TRBD1 (6 bases). The V and J ends lost 4 bases and 5 bases respectively, with 17 bases between them. The length of the CDR3 is 16 residues. CDR1 is MGHDK, CDR2 SYGVNS, per germline. CDR3 region: CASSALTGLGTGELFF. Here the CDR3 DNA reads TGTGCCAGCAGTGCCCTAACAGGGCTGGGGACCGGGGAGCTGTTTTTT.

This clonotype was observed many times. V is TRBV4-1 and J is TRBJ1-2; D possibly corresponds to TRBD1 (5 bases). V was cut by 0 bases and J by 3 bases, with 11 bases left in between. The CDR3 is 15 residues long. From germline, CDR1 is MGHRA and CDR2 YSYEKL. In DNA form, the CDR3 reads TGCGCCAGCAGCCAAGATCGGGGGACGGACTATGGCTACACCTTC. Translation: CASSQDRGTDYGYTF.

The chain has TRBV10-2 and TRBJ2-7; weak D call: TRBD1 (5 bases). The CDR3 loop spans 17 amino acids. V lost 0 bases, J lost 2 bases, and 17 bases lay in between. The germline V gene has CDR1 WSHSY and CDR2 SAAADI. CDR3 bases: TGCGCCAGCAGTGAGTCTCCTTGGCGGACAACTACCTACGAGCAGTACTTC. It is translated as CASSESPWRTTTYEQYF.

Many counts were recorded for this clonotype. The chain joins TRBV2 to TRBJ1-3; D is perhaps TRBD1 (6 bases). The germline V and J ends were trimmed by 6 bases and 0 bases, with 12 bases remaining between them. CDR1 and CDR2 (germline): SNHLY, FYNNEI. This CDR3 contains 15 residues. CDR3 in DNA: TGTGCCAGCAGGAAGGACAGCAACTCTGGAAACACCATATATTTT. Translating gives CASRKDSNSGNTIYF.

This CDR3 reads CASSLQAGGGGTEAFF. The CDR3 coding sequence is TGTGCCAGCAGCCTCCAGGCAGGGGGAGGGGGCACTGAAGCTTTCTTT. The V call is TRBV7-2, the J call TRBJ1-1, with 7 bases that match TRBD1. Germline CDR1 reads SGHTA; CDR2 reads FQGNSA. The CDR3 contains 16 residues. The V gene end was trimmed by 5 bases and the J gene end by 4 bases; junction bases not matched to a gene: 13. Based on the CDR3 plus reference TRBV7-2 and TRBJ1-1, the full variable domain is GAGVSQSPSNKVTEKGKDVELRCDPISGHTALYWYRQSLGQGLEFLIYFQGNSAPDKSGLPSDRFSAERTGGSVSTLTIQRTQQEDSAVYLCASSLQAGGGGTEAFFGQGTRLTVV.

About this clonotype itself: A read error may be the cause here, since a much bigger clone is one base away. CDR3 sequence reads: CASSLLQDRDETQYF. The CDR3 nucleotides are TGTGCCAGCAGCTTGCTTCAGGACAGGGATGAGACCCAGTACTTC. The chain links TRBV7-3 to TRBJ2-5; 8 nucleotides agree with TRBD1. The ends lost 3 bases at V and 5 bases at J; junction bases unmatched: 8. CDR3 size: 15 residues. The germline V gene encodes CDR1 SGHTA and CDR2 FQGTGA. The variable domain in full, with the rest retrieved from reference TRBV7-3 and TRBJ2-5, is GAGVSQTPSNKVTEKGKYVELRCDPISGHTALYWYRQSLGQGPEFLIYFQGTGAADDSGLPNDRFFAVRPEGSVSTLKIQRTERGDSAVYLCASSLLQDRDETQYFGPGTRLLVL.

This clonotype came up many times. This chain joins TRBV7-3 and TRBJ1-1; D is undetermined. V shed 2 bases and J shed 5 bases, with 9 bases lying between them. Germline V gives CDR1 SGHTA, CDR2 FQGTGA. The CDR3 is 13 residues long. The CDR3 coding sequence is TGTGCCAGCAGCTTAGACACTGGGACTGAAGCTTTCTTT. Encoded protein: CASSLDTGTEAFF.

This clonotype was counted ten times or more. This chain connects TRBV14 to TRBJ1-2; 7 bases are a match to TRBD1. V was pared by 4 bases and J by 5 bases, with 4 bases of the junction left unmatched. There are 13 residues in the CDR3. The germline V gene encodes CDR1 SGHDN and CDR2 FVKESK. This CDR3 reads CASSPWDSYGYTF. Here the CDR3 DNA reads TGTGCCAGCAGCCCATGGGACAGTTATGGCTACACCTTC.

This clonotype was counted between two and nine times. The chain carries TRBV10-3 and TRBJ2-1; 10 bases line up with TRBD2. The CDR3 has 16 residues. Germline CDR1 ENHRY, CDR2 SYGVKD. After removal of 3 bases from V and 5 bases from J, the junction contained 7 bases not matched to a gene. Written as DNA, the CDR3 is TGTGCCATCAGTGATATCGTAGCGGGGGGTAACAATGAGCAGTTCTTC. It yields the protein CAISDIVAGGNNEQFF.

The chain recombines TRBV2 with TRBJ1-3, with D maybe TRBD1 (5 bases). V was clipped by 6 bases and J by 8 bases, with 17 bases between them. Germline CDR1 is SNHLY and CDR2 is FYNNEI. This CDR3 has 14 amino acids. CDR3 nucleotides: TGTGCCAGCAGCTTAACCATACAGGAGGACACCATATATTTT. Its translation: CASSLTIQEDTIYF.

This clonotype was observed at least ten times. The genes are TRBV12-3 or TRBV12-4 and TRBJ1-2; D might be TRBD1 (6 bases). This CDR3 is 15 amino acids long. The V end lost 4 bases, the J end lost 1 base, and 13 bases lay between the germline ends. The chain's CDR3 is CASSSQGQSNYGYTF. Here the CDR3 DNA reads TGTGCCAGCAGTTCCCAGGGGCAGAGTAACTATGGCTACACCTTC.

The J gene is TRBJ1-2, the V gene TRBV29-1; tentative D call: TRBD1 (5 bases). V lost 2 bases and J lost 7, with 11 bases in between. Germline assignment: CDR1 SQVTM and CDR2 ANQGSEA. CDR3 length equals 12 residues. In DNA, the CDR3 is TGCAGCGTTGAACTAGCGGGGGGTGGCTACACCTTC. Encoded protein: CSVELAGGGYTF.

The rearrangement uses TRBV20-1 and TRBJ2-7, with 10 bases identical to TRBD2. This CDR3 contains 13 residues. The V gene end was trimmed by 3 bases and the J gene end by 3 bases; junction bases not matched to a gene: 2. CDR1 is DFQATT and CDR2 is SNEGSKA in the germline V gene (reference sequence). The CDR3 reads CSASGTSDYEQYF. In nucleotides, the CDR3 is TGCAGTGCTAGCGGGACTAGCGACTACGAGCAGTACTTC.

The chain has TRBV5-1 and TRBJ2-2, with D perhaps TRBD1 (6 bases). In germline, CDR1 is SGHRS, CDR2 YFSETQ. V was cut by 1 base and J by 3 bases, with 16 bases left in between. The CDR3 sequence is 17 residues long. CDR3 DNA sequence: TGCGCCAGCAGCTTGTTGCCGCAGGGGTCGGACACCGGGGAGCTGTTTTTT. Translated: CASSLLPQGSDTGELFF.

A single count supports this clonotype. The chain employs TRBV9 and TRBJ1-6; D is unresolved. Germline V gene data show CDR1 as SGDLS and CDR2 as YYNGEE. With 6 bases removed from V and 5 bases from J, the gap between germline ends came to 18 bases. The CDR3 has 16 amino acids. The CDR3 sequence: CASTLTDPGNNSPLHF. The CDR3 coding sequence is TGTGCCAGCACACTAACCGATCCGGGAAATAATTCACCCCTCCACTTT.

The V and J genes are TRBV13 and TRBJ2-2; D ambiguous. Germline V lookup: CDR1 PRHDT, CDR2 FYEKMQ (reference sequence). This CDR3 has 14 residues. V was shortened by 5 bases and J by 5 bases, with 12 bases between the two germline ends. CDR3 sequence reads: CASSTLGRTGELFF. Written as DNA, the CDR3 is TGTGCCAGCAGCACCCTAGGGCGAACCGGGGAGCTGTTTTTT.

This clonotype has only a few counts. One end of the junction does not line up with germline, which may come from a read error. The rearrangement joins TRBV10-3 to TRBJ2-7; a weak D match, TRBD2 (6 bases). The CDR3 is 16 amino acids. The germline CDR1 and CDR2 sequences are ENHRY and SYGVKD. The CDR3 loop reads CASSYRGSGSSYEQYF. The CDR3 coding sequence is TGTGCCAGCAGTTACCGGGGTAGCGGTAGCTCCTACGAGCAGTACTTC.

The J gene is TRBJ2-7, the V gene TRBV20-1; 7 positions match TRBD1. The V and J ends lost 3 bases and 3 bases, in that order; junction bases with no gene match: 8. CDR3 length: 14 residues. Germline V CDR1 and CDR2: DFQATT, SNEGSKA (reference sequence). The CDR3 DNA reads TGCAGTGCTAGTGACAACGGGGACAGCTACGAGCAGTACTTC. This gives the protein CSASDNGDSYEQYF.

This clonotype was counted only a few times. The chain joins TRBV7-2 to TRBJ1-1, with 9 bases matching TRBD1. With 5 bases clipped from V and 1 base from J, the junction kept 2 bases outside the gene matches. This CDR3 contains 14 residues. CDR1 SGHTA and CDR2 FQGNSA come from the germline V gene. CDR3 sequence: CASSGTGRNTEAFF. CDR3 DNA sequence: TGTGCCAGCAGCGGGACAGGGCGGAACACTGAAGCTTTCTTT.

This clonotype was detected ten times or more. This chain joins TRBV9 and TRBJ2-6; D is uncertain. Germline CDR1 SGDLS, CDR2 YYNGEE. The CDR3 extends over 16 amino acids. V was trimmed by 0 bases and J by 0 bases, leaving 7 bases between them. DNA for the CDR3: TGTGCCAGCAGCGTAGGTACGGTCTCTGGGGCCAACGTCCTGACTTTC. Translating it yields CASSVGTVSGANVLTF.

This clonotype was seen once. V gene TRBV19 combines with J gene TRBJ1-5; 8 bases fit TRBD1. Germline V gene data show CDR1 as LNHDA and CDR2 as SQIVND (reference sequence). The CDR3 covers 15 residues. V shed 5 bases, J shed 3 bases, and the junction held 6 bases outside the gene matches. The CDR3 protein is CASSGRTGLNQPQHF. The DNA of the CDR3 is TGTGCCAGTAGTGGGAGGACAGGGCTCAATCAGCCCCAGCATTTT.

In its sample, this clonotype was seen a few times. This rearrangement joins TRBV2 to TRBJ2-7, with 8 bases fitting TRBD1. The CDR3 extends over 15 amino acids. The germline CDR1 and CDR2 sequences are SNHLY and FYNNEI. The V segment lost 5 bases and the J segment 7 bases; nucleotides outside the gene matches: 13. The CDR3 bases are TGTGCCAGCAGTCCGAAGCTGACAGGGGCTGGGGAGCAGTACTTC. It specifies CASSPKLTGAGEQYF.

In its sample, this clonotype was seen many times. The chain couples TRBV10-3 to TRBJ2-7; a weak D match, TRBD2 (5 bases). CDR1 and CDR2 from the germline V gene are ENHRY and SYGVKD. The V gene lost 2 bases and the J gene lost 1 base, with 12 bases spanning the gap. CDR3 size: 15 residues. This CDR3 reads CAISELGLRSYEQYF. In DNA, the CDR3 is TGTGCCATCAGTGAGCTAGGACTTCGTTCCTACGAGCAGTACTTC.

This clonotype has ten or more counts. A much larger clone differs by one base, so this may be a read error. This chain links TRBV7-2 with TRBJ1-5; D gene unclear. The CDR3 is 12 amino acids. Germline V gives CDR1 SGHTA, CDR2 FQGNSA. The CDR3 loop reads CSSSRQAQPQHF. CDR3 nucleotide sequence: TGTTCCAGCAGCCGCCAAGCTCAGCCCCAGCATTTT.

This clonotype was seen only once. The CDR3 carries no conserved terminal phenylalanine or tryptophan, so it likely arises from a read error. The limits of the CDR3 on the DNA are not certain, so only TCRdb's listed CDR3 is given. This sequence joins TRBV24-1 and TRBJ1-2. The CDR3 is 9 residues long, counting both termini. CDR1 is KGHDR and CDR2 is SFDVKD in the germline V gene. CDR3 sequence reads: CATSDLNKY.

This clonotype was detected only a few times. V usage is TRBV30 and J usage is TRBJ1-1; 8 bases line up with TRBD1. Unmatched junction bases numbered 5, after V lost 4 bases and J lost 7 bases. The CDR3 totals 12 residues. Germline loops: CDR1 GTSNPN, CDR2 SVGIG (reference sequence). For the CDR3, the DNA is TGTGCCTGGATCCCAGGGGGCATTGAAGCTTTCTTT. This codes for CAWIPGGIEAFF.